Following are 18 T cell receptor beta chains from one sample sequenced in a study of cytomegalovirus exposure and HLA in healthy donors. PCR amplification relied on 60 Vbeta primers (plus 13 Jbeta primers). Sequenced by immunoSEQ multiplex PCR; TCRdb stores in-frame clones only, minus some. Recorded for this sample: around 140,000 clones. Sequenced input: PBMCs. These TCRs come from a man aged 18 to 29 in good health and CMV-seronegative.

The gene calls are TRBV7-9 and TRBJ2-7, with 10 bases identical to TRBD1. The J segment lost 3 bases and the V segment lost 4 bases, leaving 6 bases of the junction unmatched. The CDR3 runs 15 residues. From germline, CDR1 is SEHNR and CDR2 FQNEAQ (reference sequence). CDR3 loop: CASSSGTGVGYEQYF. As DNA, the CDR3 is TGTGCCAGCAGCTCAGGGACAGGGGTAGGCTACGAGCAGTACTTC.

The chain carries TRBV4-1 and TRBJ2-7; D unresolved. Germline V CDR1 and CDR2: MGHRA, YSYEKL. The V end was cut by 1 base, the J end by 7 bases, with 17 bases between. The CDR3 totals 15 residues. The CDR3 is CASSQGSATPREQYF. The CDR3, as DNA: TGCGCCAGCAGCCAAGGGTCTGCTACCCCCCGGGAGCAGTACTTC.

The chain links TRBV28 to TRBJ2-7; D perhaps matches TRBD1 (6 bases). This CDR3 spans 15 amino acids. Germline lookup yields CDR1 MDHEN and CDR2 SYDVKM. Trimming stripped 4 bases from V and 2 bases from J, with 15 bases between. The CDR3 spells CASSSTPQGPYEQYF. In nucleotides, the CDR3 is TGTGCCAGCAGTTCCACCCCCCAGGGGCCCTACGAGCAGTACTTC.

The genes are TRBV28 and TRBJ2-7; 8 bases are a match to TRBD1. The trim removed 6 bases at V and 2 bases at J, leaving 9 bases unmatched. CDR3 length equals 15 residues. Germline V CDR1 and CDR2: MDHEN, SYDVKM. This chain's CDR3 is CASRPDRGAPYEQYF. The DNA of the CDR3 is TGTGCCAGCAGACCCGACAGGGGAGCGCCCTACGAGCAGTACTTC. Variable domain in full (rest from reference TRBV28 and TRBJ2-7): DVKVTQSSRYLVKRTGEKVFLECVQDMDHENMFWYRQDPGLGLRLIYFSYDVKMKEKGDIPEGYSVSREKKERFSLILESASTNQTSMYLCASRPDRGAPYEQYFGPGTRLTVT.

Here the CDR3 reads CASSSGGREGIYGYTF. As DNA, the CDR3 is TGTGCCAGCAGCTCAGGGGGCAGGGAAGGGATCTATGGCTACACCTTC. The chain uses TRBV7-2 and TRBJ1-2; 8 bases are a match to TRBD1. V trimming: 4 bases; J trimming: 4 bases; junction bases outside the gene matches: 11. Germline V gene data show CDR1 as SGHTA and CDR2 as FQGNSA. CDR3 length: 16 residues.

V gene TRBV19 combines with J gene TRBJ2-1; D remains unclear. The germline V gene has CDR1 LNHDA and CDR2 SQIVND (reference sequence). The CDR3 has 12 amino acids. V lost 3 bases and J 6 bases, leaving 6 bases between the germline ends. CDR3 protein: CASSIPGNEQFF. The CDR3 bases are TGTGCCAGTAGTATTCCGGGCAATGAGCAGTTCTTC.

The chain joins TRBV28 to TRBJ1-1; TRBD1 aligns across 7 bases. Germline V lookup: CDR1 MDHEN, CDR2 SYDVKM. J gave up 6 bases and V 3 bases, and 10 bases lay outside the gene matches. This CDR3 is built from 15 residues. The CDR3 DNA reads TGTGCCAGCAGTTTTATGACAGGGTTGTACGCTGAAGCTTTCTTT. Translating it yields CASSFMTGLYAEAFF. The complete variable domain, with remaining parts taken from reference TRBV28 and TRBJ1-1, reads DVKVTQSSRYLVKRTGEKVFLECVQDMDHENMFWYRQDPGLGLRLIYFSYDVKMKEKGDIPEGYSVSREKKERFSLILESASTNQTSMYLCASSFMTGLYAEAFFGQGTRLTVV.

V is TRBV28 and J is TRBJ2-1, with no clear D. The CDR3 runs to 15 residues. Germline V gene data show CDR1 as MDHEN and CDR2 as SYDVKM. The V end lost 7 bases, the J end lost 1 base, and 14 bases lay between the germline ends. The CDR3 loop reads CASKTQVFSYNEQFF. Here the CDR3 DNA reads TGTGCCAGCAAAACCCAGGTCTTTTCCTACAATGAGCAGTTCTTC.

The chain uses TRBV5-1 and TRBJ2-5, with D possibly TRBD1 on 6 matching bases. The germline CDR1 and CDR2 sequences are SGHRS and YFSETQ. Between the trimmed V and J ends, which lost 4 bases and 5 bases, there was a span of 24 bases. This CDR3 has 17 amino acids. CDR3 amino acids: CASSLQIQGNPLETQYF. For the CDR3, the DNA is TGCGCCAGCAGCCTGCAGATACAGGGTAACCCGTTGGAGACCCAGTACTTC. Filled out from reference TRBV5-1 and TRBJ2-5, the complete variable domain reads KAGVTQTPRYLIKTRGQQVTLSCSPISGHRSVSWYQQTPGQGLQFLFEYFSETQRNKGNFPGRFSGRQFSNSRSEMNVSTLELGDSALYLCASSLQIQGNPLETQYFGPGTRLLVL.

The chain combines TRBV29-1 with TRBJ2-7; TRBD2 matches 7 bases. The CDR3 is made up of 11 amino acids. V shed 7 bases and J 5 bases; nucleotides not matched to a gene: 5. CDR1 and CDR2 (germline): SQVTM, ANQGSEA. In DNA, the CDR3 is TGCAGCGGGGGGGGAAACAACGAGCAGTACTTC. This translates into CSGGGNNEQYF.

This chain uses TRBV9 with TRBJ2-7, with TRBD2 matching over 8 bases. CDR3 size: 15 residues. The germline V gene has CDR1 SGDLS and CDR2 YYNGEE. Trimming removed 2 bases from V and 5 bases from J; junction bases left unmatched: 9. The DNA for the CDR3 is TGTGCCAGCAGCGTTGCCGGGACTAGTGGCGACGAGCAGTACTTC. Protein: CASSVAGTSGDEQYF. The whole variable domain, filled in from reference TRBV9 and TRBJ2-7, reads DSGVTQTPKHLITATGQRVTLRCSPRSGDLSVYWYQQSLDQGLQFLIQYYNGEERAKGNILERFSAQQFPDLHSELNLSSLELGDSALYFCASSVAGTSGDEQYFGPGTRLTVT.

The chain combines TRBV29-1 with TRBJ1-2; D perhaps matches TRBD1 (6 bases). CDR1 is SQVTM and CDR2 is ANQGSEA in the germline V gene. V was pared by 7 bases and J by 4 bases, with 16 bases between. The CDR3 has 13 amino acids. CDR3 sequence (DNA): TGCAGCGGACTTTTAGGACAGAGCTATGGCTACACCTTC. The encoded protein is CSGLLGQSYGYTF.

The chain joins TRBV6-5 to TRBJ2-1, with 7 nucleotides matching TRBD1. The junction had 3 bases not matched to a gene; V was cut back by 2 bases and J by 2 bases. Germline values: CDR1 MNHEY, CDR2 SVGAGI. The CDR3 loop spans 15 amino acids. CDR3 nucleotides: TGTGCCAGCAGTTACGGGGACAGTCCCTACAATGAGCAGTTCTTC. It codes for CASSYGDSPYNEQFF.

J is TRBJ1-1 and V is TRBV28, with 8 nucleotides matching TRBD1. From germline, CDR1 is MDHEN and CDR2 SYDVKM. CDR3 size: 15 residues. Trimming cost V 1 base and J 1 base; bases outside gene matches: 2. CDR3 DNA sequence: TGTGCCAGCAGTTTATTAGGACAGGGGAACACTGAAGCTTTCTTT. Its translation: CASSLLGQGNTEAFF.

V usage is TRBV2 and J usage is TRBJ1-2; 9 bases align to TRBD1. J was trimmed by 3 bases and V by 7 bases; bases with no gene match: 3. CDR1 and CDR2 from the germline V gene are SNHLY and FYNNEI. The CDR3 consists of 13 residues. CDR3 in amino acids: CASTGQGHYGYTF. CDR3 in DNA: TGTGCCAGCACGGGACAGGGCCACTATGGCTACACCTTC.

The rearrangement links TRBV5-1 to TRBJ2-7; 9 nucleotides agree with TRBD2. V lost 5 bases, J lost 1 base, and 10 bases stayed unmatched. This CDR3 is built from 16 residues. Germline V lookup: CDR1 SGHRS, CDR2 YFSETQ. In nucleotides, the CDR3 is TGCGCCAGCAGTTGGACGCTAGCGGGGCCGTCCTACGAGCAGTACTTC. Amino acids: CASSWTLAGPSYEQYF.

The chain employs TRBV7-3 and TRBJ2-3, with 10 bases lining up with TRBD2. The CDR3 is 14 amino acids. CDR1 is SGHTA, CDR2 FQGTGA, per germline. Trimming removed 6 bases from V and 6 bases from J; junction bases left unmatched: 6. CDR3 sequence (DNA): TGTGCCAGCAGAACCGGGACTAGCGCGGATACGCAGTATTTT. Translating it yields CASRTGTSADTQYF.

This chain links TRBV9 with TRBJ2-1; 8 nucleotides agree with TRBD2. Germline V lookup: CDR1 SGDLS, CDR2 YYNGEE. Germline trimming cut 6 bases from V and 5 bases from J; bases unmatched to any gene: 10. CDR3 length equals 15 residues. The CDR3 here is CASTLSGDSHNEQFF. CDR3 coding DNA: TGTGCCAGCACCCTTAGCGGGGATTCCCACAATGAGCAGTTCTTC.